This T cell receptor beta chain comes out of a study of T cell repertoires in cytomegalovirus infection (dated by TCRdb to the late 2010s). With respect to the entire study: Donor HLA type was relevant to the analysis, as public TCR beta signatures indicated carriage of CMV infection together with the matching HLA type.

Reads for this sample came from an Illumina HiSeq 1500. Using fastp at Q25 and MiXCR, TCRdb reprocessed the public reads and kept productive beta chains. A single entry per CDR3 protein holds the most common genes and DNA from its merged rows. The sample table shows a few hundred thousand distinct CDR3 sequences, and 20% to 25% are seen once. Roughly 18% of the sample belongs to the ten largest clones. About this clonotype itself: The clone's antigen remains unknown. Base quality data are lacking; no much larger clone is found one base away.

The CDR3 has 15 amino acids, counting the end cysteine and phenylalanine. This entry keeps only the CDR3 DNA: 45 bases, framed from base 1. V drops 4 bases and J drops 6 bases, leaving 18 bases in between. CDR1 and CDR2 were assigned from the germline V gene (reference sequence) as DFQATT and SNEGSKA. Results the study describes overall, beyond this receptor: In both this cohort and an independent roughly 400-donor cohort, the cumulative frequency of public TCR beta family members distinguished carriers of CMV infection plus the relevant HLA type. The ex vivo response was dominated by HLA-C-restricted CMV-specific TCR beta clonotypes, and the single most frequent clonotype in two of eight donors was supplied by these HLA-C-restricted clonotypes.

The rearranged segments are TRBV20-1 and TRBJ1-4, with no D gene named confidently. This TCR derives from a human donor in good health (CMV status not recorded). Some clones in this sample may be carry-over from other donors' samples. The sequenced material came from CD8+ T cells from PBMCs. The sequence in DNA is TGCAGTGCTATTCCTCCGACGAAGAACTATGAAAAACTGTTTTTT. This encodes CSAIPPTKNYEKLFF.